Listed here are 16 T cell receptor beta chains from one sample, sequenced in a study of cytotoxic CD8 clonotypes in ibrutinib-treated CLL. Assay used: immunoSEQ multiplex PCR; TCRdb lists only in-frame clones, some missing. The sample has 160,000 or so clones, approximately 80% seen once. This material consisted of PBMCs, taken after 24 months of ibrutinib treatment. The receptors stem from a human donor with chronic lymphocytic leukemia.

The chain combines TRBV11-2 with TRBJ1-3; D call uncertain. V was pared by 4 bases and J by 4 bases, with 11 bases between. Germline loops: CDR1 SGHAT, CDR2 FQNNGV. CDR3 size: 14 residues. The chain's CDR3 is CASSSLALGNTIYF. The CDR3 DNA is TGTGCCAGCAGCTCCCTGGCACTGGGAAACACCATATATTTT.

The chain is built from TRBV7-9 and TRBJ2-7; TRBD2 might be the D (5 bases). The CDR3 covers 15 residues. Germline V gene sequence: CDR1 SEHNR, CDR2 FQNEAQ (reference sequence). V gave up 2 bases and J gave up 0 bases, with 11 bases separating them. The CDR3 DNA reads TGTGCCAGCAGCTTATCCCCAGCGGCCTCCTACGAGCAGTACTTC. Encoded protein: CASSLSPAASYEQYF.

This chain connects TRBV28 to TRBJ1-5; the match to TRBD1 covers 9 bases. CDR3 length equals 14 residues. Germline CDR1 and CDR2: MDHEN and SYDVKM. V shed 3 bases and J 7 bases; nucleotides not matched to a gene: 4. The CDR3 reads CASSLETGGQPQHF. In DNA, the CDR3 is TGTGCCAGCAGTTTGGAGACAGGGGGGCAGCCCCAGCATTTT.

The genes are TRBV19 and TRBJ1-6, with 7 bases matching TRBD1. This CDR3 has 15 amino acids. Germline V lookup: CDR1 LNHDA, CDR2 SQIVND (reference sequence). Germline trimming cut 4 bases from V and 7 bases from J; bases unmatched to any gene: 7. The CDR3 sequence is CASSKGAGMNSPLHF. CDR3 nucleotide sequence: TGTGCCAGTAGTAAGGGGGCAGGGATGAATTCACCCCTCCACTTT.

Relative to its sample, this clone is medium-sized. The rearrangement links TRBV11-2 to TRBJ1-5, with D unclear. Trimming took 6 bases from V and 2 from J, leaving 14 bases between them. The CDR3 length is 15 residues. The germline V gene has CDR1 SGHAT and CDR2 FQNNGV. The DNA for the CDR3 is TGTGCCAGCAGGGGTCCGGGCCCGGGCAATCAGCCCCAGCATTTT. Protein product: CASRGPGPGNQPQHF.

The gene calls are TRBV5-1 and TRBJ1-4, with 10 bases matching TRBD1. Losses at the gene ends were 4 bases for V and 1 base for J; bases not matched to a gene: 10. The germline V gene encodes CDR1 SGHRS and CDR2 YFSETQ. This CDR3 is 18 amino acids long. CDR3 in DNA: TGCGCCAGCAGCGATCGGACAGGGGGTCCCGTAACTAATGAAAAACTGTTTTTT. Amino acids: CASSDRTGGPVTNEKLFF.

The chain couples TRBV28 to TRBJ1-3; unclear D gene. CDR1 MDHEN and CDR2 SYDVKM come from the germline V gene. The CDR3 covers 15 residues. Trimming left V 2 bases short and J 0 bases short, with 8 bases between. The CDR3 nucleotides are TGTGCCAGCAGTTTAATGGTGGGCTCTGGAAACACCATATATTTT. Its translation is CASSLMVGSGNTIYF.

This clone came up once. The chain carries TRBV7-9 and TRBJ2-5; TRBD1 matches at 12 bases. The CDR3 loop spans 15 amino acids. The germline gives CDR1 SEHNR, CDR2 FQNEAQ (reference sequence). The V segment lost 4 bases and the J segment 5 bases; nucleotides outside the gene matches: 5. In nucleotides, the CDR3 is TGTGCCAGCAGCTCAGGGACAGGGGGCCGGGAGACCCAGTACTTC. Translation: CASSSGTGGRETQYF.

The chain carries TRBV5-5 and TRBJ2-7; TRBD2 aligns across 7 bases. Germline V gene lookup returns CDR1 SGHKS and CDR2 YYEKEE (reference sequence). V dropped 2 bases and J dropped 0; count of bases not matched to a gene: 5. This CDR3 comprises 15 residues. In nucleotides, the CDR3 is TGTGCCAGCAGCTTCGATGGCGGGAGCTCCTACGAGCAGTACTTC. Amino acid sequence: CASSFDGGSSYEQYF.

The chain is built from TRBV5-5 and TRBJ2-7; D remains unclear. The CDR3 totals 16 residues. The ends were cut back, 0 bases at V and 0 bases at J, with 13 bases in the middle. Germline-derived CDR1 and CDR2 are SGHKS and YYEKEE (reference sequence). In DNA, the CDR3 is TGTGCCAGCAGCTTGGCTTTAAGCACACGCTCCTACGAGCAGTACTTC. It is translated as CASSLALSTRSYEQYF. Drawing the rest from reference TRBV5-5 and TRBJ2-7, the complete variable domain is DAGVTQSPTHLIKTRGQQVTLRCSPISGHKSVSWYQQVLGQGPQFIFQYYEKEERGRGNFPDRFSARQFPNYSSELNVNALLLGDSALYLCASSLALSTRSYEQYFGPGTRLTVT.

This clone was seen just once. This chain connects TRBV6-6 to TRBJ2-3; possible D gene TRBD1, 5 bases. V was cut by 2 bases and J by 4 bases, with 10 bases left in between. Germline values: CDR1 MNHNY, CDR2 SVGAGI (reference sequence). The CDR3 is 14 residues long. The CDR3 DNA reads TGTGCCAGCAGTTACGCAGGGTACTCAGATACGCAGTATTTT. It is translated as CASSYAGYSDTQYF.

The chain couples TRBV7-9 to TRBJ1-2; D gene uncertain. Germline CDR1 and CDR2: SEHNR and FQNEAQ (reference sequence). V was clipped by 4 bases and J by 5 bases, with 8 bases between them. The CDR3 runs 12 residues. Here the CDR3 DNA reads TGTGCCAGCAGCTCACTCAGATATGGCTACACCTTC. Encoded protein: CASSSLRYGYTF.

This clone came up once. V usage is TRBV29-1 and J usage is TRBJ1-2, with unresolved D. The CDR3 contains 11 residues. Germline V gene sequence: CDR1 SQVTM, CDR2 ANQGSEA. Trimming left V 2 bases short and J 4 bases short, with 5 bases between. The CDR3 nucleotides are TGCAGCGTTGAATTTCGCTATGGCTACACCTTC. This translates into CSVEFRYGYTF.

The chain is built from TRBV7-9 and TRBJ1-4; D ambiguous. The ends were cut back, 3 bases at V and 7 bases at J, with 12 bases in the middle. The CDR3 runs to 14 residues. Germline values: CDR1 SEHNR, CDR2 FQNEAQ (reference sequence). CDR3 loop: CASSFSDPIEKLFF. The CDR3 nucleotides read TGTGCCAGCAGCTTTTCGGATCCGATTGAAAAACTGTTTTTT.

This chain links TRBV9 with TRBJ1-5, with D tentatively TRBD1 (5 bases). The CDR3 spans 13 residues. V shed 4 bases and J shed 3 bases, with 8 bases lying between them. Per the germline V gene, CDR1 is SGDLS and CDR2 is YYNGEE. CDR3 protein: CASSRGDNQPQHF. The CDR3 region has the DNA TGTGCCAGCAGCAGGGGAGACAATCAGCCCCAGCATTTT.

The rearrangement links TRBV6-5 to TRBJ2-7; no clear D. The germline V and J ends were trimmed by 11 bases and 0 bases, with 11 bases remaining between them. The length of the CDR3 is 12 residues. Germline CDR1 is MNHEY and CDR2 is SVGAGI. CDR3 region: CAVGGPSYEQYF. CDR3 sequence (DNA): TGTGCCGTTGGCGGACCCTCCTACGAGCAGTACTTC.